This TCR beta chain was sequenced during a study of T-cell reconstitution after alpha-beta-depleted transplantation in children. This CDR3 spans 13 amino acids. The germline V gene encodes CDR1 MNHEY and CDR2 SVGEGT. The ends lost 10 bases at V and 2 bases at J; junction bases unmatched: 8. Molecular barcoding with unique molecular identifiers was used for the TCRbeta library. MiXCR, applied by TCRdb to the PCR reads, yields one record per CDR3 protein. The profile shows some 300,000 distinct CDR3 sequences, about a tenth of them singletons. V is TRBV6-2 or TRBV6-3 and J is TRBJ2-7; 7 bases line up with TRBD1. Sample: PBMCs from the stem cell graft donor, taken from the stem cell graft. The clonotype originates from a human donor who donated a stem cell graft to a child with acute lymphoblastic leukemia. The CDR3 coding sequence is TGTGCCACCTCGACAGGGATGACCTACGAGCAGTACTTC. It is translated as CATSTGMTYEQYF.